This TCR beta chain was captured in a study of CD8+ T cells in alopecia areata. As for the study in general: The study gave treated patients oral tofacitinib at 5 to 10 mg twice daily.

cDNA reverse transcribed from extracted RNA served as the sequencing template. TCRdb keeps only in-frame clones here, not all; method: immunoSEQ multiplex PCR. The data hold about 200,000 clones, with roughly 60% observed a single time. Study conclusions and caveats: In scalp, tofacitinib significantly decreased clonality and expanded CD8+ clones among the top 100. Normal-skin resident alphabeta T cells also appear among scalp sample sequences.

This sample's treatment: oral pan-JAK inhibitor, 5-10 mg twice daily. The CDR3 is 11 amino acids. The V end lost 8 bases, the J end lost 3 bases, and 11 bases lay between the germline ends. Germline loops: CDR1 GTSNPN, CDR2 SVGIG (reference sequence). With regard to this clone: The antigen is unknown.

The input for sequencing was CD4+ T cells sorted from blood, taken at week 24, from a patient treated with tofacitinib. The source is a human donor with alopecia areata. V and J are TRBV30 and TRBJ2-7, with D unresolved. CDR3 nucleotides: TGTGCCGGTAGATTAAGCTACGAGCAGTACTTC. Translated: CAGRLSYEQYF. Using reference TRBV30 and TRBJ2-7 for the parts outside the CDR3, the full variable domain is SQTIHQWPATLVQPVGSPLSLECTVEGTSNPNLYWYRQAAGRGLQLLFYSVGIGQISSEVPQNLSASRPQDRQFILSSKKLLLSDSGFYLCAGRLSYEQYFGPGTRLTVT.